These T cell receptor beta chains were read from a single sample in a study of blood T cell repertoires in COVID-19. Assay: immunoSEQ multiplex PCR; the TCRdb copy retains only in-frame clones and omits some. The data contain about 210,000 clones, about four fifths of them singletons. Sequenced input: PBMCs or T cells enriched from blood (not recorded which). All receptors derive from a woman aged 45-60 years with acute COVID-19. Both conserved end residues are part of each CDR3. The order of the fields is CDR3 DNA, CDR3 protein, V gene, clone size, J gene, D gene. D genes are given only for firm matches. Clone sizes are given selectively: once, few, many, or a class where the clone is expanded.

TGTGCCAGCAGCCCAAGGGGGCTGGACACCGGGGAGCTGTTTTTT CASSPRGLDTGELFF TRBV9 few TRBJ2-2 TRBD1
TGTGCCAGCAGCTTTGGAGCAGGGGGAACTAATGAAAAACTGTTTTTT CASSFGAGGTNEKLFF TRBV3-1/TRBV3-2 - TRBJ1-4 TRBD1
TGTGCCAGCTCACCAGGAGTTCTGGATTCTGGCTACACCTTC CASSPGVLDSGYTF TRBV18 few TRBJ1-2 -
TGTGCCAGCAGCCCGGGAGGCCGGGGCTACACCTTC CASSPGGRGYTF TRBV3-1/TRBV3-2 - TRBJ1-2 -
TGTGCCACCTCGATTGGGGGGGAGGCCAATGAGCAGTTCTTC CATSIGGEANEQFF TRBV10-3 few TRBJ2-1 TRBD2
TGCGCCAGCAGCACTGGGATCGGGACTAGCAAGTTCGGGGAGCTGTTTTTT CASSTGIGTSKFGELFF TRBV5-1 once TRBJ2-2 TRBD2
TGCGCCAGCGCCTCACGGGGAGGGCTGGGGGAGACCCAGTACTTC CASASRGGLGETQYF TRBV5-1 - TRBJ2-5 TRBD2
TGTGCCAGCAGCTTACCAGGGACTAGCAGGAATGAGCAGTTCTTC CASSLPGTSRNEQFF TRBV7-6 - TRBJ2-1 TRBD2
TGCAGCGTTGAGTCGGCAGGGGGCGTCTCAGGTGGCTACACCTTC CSVESAGGVSGGYTF TRBV29-1 - TRBJ1-2 TRBD1
TGTGCCAGCAGCTTGGTCGGGGGGGCCGAAGAGACCCAGTACTTC CASSLVGGAEETQYF TRBV5-4 - TRBJ2-5 TRBD2
TGTGCCAGCAGCGTTCCTGGGGCGGGGTACAATGAGCAGTTCTTC CASSVPGAGYNEQFF TRBV9 - TRBJ2-1 -
TGTGCCAGCAGCAATAAGGAGGGGTACTCTGGAAACACCATATATTTT CASSNKEGYSGNTIYF TRBV9 - TRBJ1-3 -
TGTGCCAGCAGCTTATCGGGCCAACCGGGACTGGGCTACACCTTC CASSLSGQPGLGYTF TRBV7-9 - TRBJ1-2 -
TGTGCCAGCAGCTCGCCGGCGGGGGGCACAGATACGCAGTATTTT CASSSPAGGTDTQYF TRBV7-2 - TRBJ2-3 TRBD2
TGTGCCAGCTCACCTTCGTCTTCCTACGAGCAGTACTTC CASSPSSSYEQYF TRBV18 - TRBJ2-7 -
TGTGCCAGCAGTCGCGGGGGCTCCTACGAGCAGTACTTC CASSRGGSYEQYF TRBV6-1 few TRBJ2-7 TRBD2
TGCGCCAGCAGCTTTGCATGGGAGAATTCACCCCTCCACTTT CASSFAWENSPLHF TRBV5-1 - TRBJ1-6 -
TGCGCCAGCAGTGGGGACTACCTTTCCTACAATGAGCAGTTCTTC CASSGDYLSYNEQFF TRBV4-3 - TRBJ2-1 TRBD2
TGTGCCGTGCACGGTGGGGGCCTCTCTGGAAACACCATATATTTT CAVHGGGLSGNTIYF TRBV28 - TRBJ1-3 -
TGTGCCAGCAGCCACGACAGGGGGCGCCGGGAGACCCAGTACTTC CASSHDRGRRETQYF TRBV14 - TRBJ2-5 TRBD1
TGTGCCAGCACCCCCGGCAGGGGGCCCACTGAAGCTTTCTTT CASTPGRGPTEAFF TRBV13 - TRBJ1-1 TRBD1
TGTGCCGGGACCAGCGAGGGACTAGCGGGAGGTGATGAGCAGTTCTTC CAGTSEGLAGGDEQFF TRBV28 - TRBJ2-1 TRBD2
TGTGCCACAGCAGGGGGCTCGTCCTACGAGCAGTACTTC CATAGGSSYEQYF TRBV10-3 - TRBJ2-7 TRBD1
TGTGCCAGCAGCTTGGTTGTAGCGGGTGGGGCGGAGCAGTTCTTC CASSLVVAGGAEQFF TRBV7-9 - TRBJ2-1 TRBD2
TGCAGCGTTCAGGGTTATAGCAATCAGCCCCAGCATTTT CSVQGYSNQPQHF TRBV29-1 - TRBJ1-5 -
TGTGCCACCAGTGACCCCACAAGTAACTATGGCTACACCTTC CATSDPTSNYGYTF TRBV24-1 - TRBJ1-2 -
TGTGCCAGCAGTTTGGCGGGGGGGGAGGGCTACGAGCAGTACTTC CASSLAGGEGYEQYF TRBV27 once TRBJ2-7 TRBD2
TGTGCCAGCAGTCAAGTGACAGGAGGACATGGCTACACCTTC CASSQVTGGHGYTF TRBV28 - TRBJ1-2 -
TGTGCCAGCAGCTGGGGAGGGATTGAGCAGTACTTC CASSWGGIEQYF TRBV28 - TRBJ2-7 TRBD2
TGTGCCAGCAGTTACCCGACCGGGAGTAGCAATCAGCCCCAGCATTTT CASSYPTGSSNQPQHF TRBV6-2/TRBV6-3 - TRBJ1-5 -
TGTGCCAGCAGCCCAATAAGACTCTCTGGAAACACCATATATTTT CASSPIRLSGNTIYF TRBV7-2 - TRBJ1-3 -
TGTGCCAGCAGTTTGACAGTGAACACTGAAGCTTTCTTT CASSLTVNTEAFF TRBV12-3/TRBV12-4 - TRBJ1-1 -
TGTGCCAGTAGTAACAGGGGATTTAGCACAGATACGCAGTATTTT CASSNRGFSTDTQYF TRBV19 once TRBJ2-3 TRBD1
TGTGCCAGCTCTCCCGGGACAGGGGCCAGCAATACGCAGTATTTT CASSPGTGASNTQYF TRBV18 - TRBJ2-3 TRBD1
TGTGCCAGCAGGTCAGGGCTAAGCTCCTACGAGCAGTACTTC CASRSGLSSYEQYF TRBV27 - TRBJ2-7 -
TGTGCCAGCAGCTCTAGACGAACCGGGACAGGCCCGTACAATGAGCAGTTCTTC CASSSRRTGTGPYNEQFF TRBV11-2 once TRBJ2-1 TRBD1
TGTGCCAGCTCACAATACAGCTTTTCCTACGAGCAGTACTTC CASSQYSFSYEQYF TRBV18 - TRBJ2-7 -
TGCGCCAGCAGCAACTTACTAGCGGGTCCTACCTACGAGCAGTACTTC CASSNLLAGPTYEQYF TRBV5-1 - TRBJ2-7 TRBD2
TGTGCCAGCAGCTTATCAGCGGGAGTCACCGGGGAGCTGTTTTTT CASSLSAGVTGELFF TRBV7-3 - TRBJ2-2 TRBD2
TGTGCCAGCAGCCCCCGGACAGGGGGCGCGGGTAACTATGGCTACACCTTC CASSPRTGGAGNYGYTF TRBV5-4 - TRBJ1-2 TRBD1